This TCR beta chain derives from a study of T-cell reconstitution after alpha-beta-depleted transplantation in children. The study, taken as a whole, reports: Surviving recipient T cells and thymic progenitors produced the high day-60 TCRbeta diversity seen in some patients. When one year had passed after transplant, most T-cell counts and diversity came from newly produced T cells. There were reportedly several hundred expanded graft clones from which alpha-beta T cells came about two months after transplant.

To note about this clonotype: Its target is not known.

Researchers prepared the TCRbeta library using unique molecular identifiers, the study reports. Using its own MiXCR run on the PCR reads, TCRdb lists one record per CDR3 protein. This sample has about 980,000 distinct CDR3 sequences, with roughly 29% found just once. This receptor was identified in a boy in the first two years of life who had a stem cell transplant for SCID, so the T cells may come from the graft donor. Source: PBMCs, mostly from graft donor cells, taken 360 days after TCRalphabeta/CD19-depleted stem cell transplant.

The CDR3 loop is CASSRPGAGGYGYTF. CDR3 sequence (DNA): TGTGCCAGCAGTCGTCCCGGAGCAGGAGGCTATGGCTACACCTTC. The chain couples TRBV28 to TRBJ1-2; D gene unclear. The length of the CDR3 is 15 residues. The germline gives CDR1 MDHEN, CDR2 SYDVKM. V lost 5 bases and J 4 bases, leaving 17 bases between the germline ends.